A single sample is the source of the 14 T cell receptor beta chains below, sequenced in a study of graft-versus-host responses after intestinal transplantation. This table comes from immunoSEQ multiplex PCR, and its TCRdb copy is limited to in-frame clones, with some not included. The repertoire holds approximately 15,000 clones, with about 90% as singletons. Sequenced here: PBMCs, sampled around 110 days after intestinal transplant. Every receptor here comes from a human patient who received an intestinal transplant, so some T cells may come from the graft donor.

The DNA for the CDR3 is TGTGCCAGCAACTCCCCCCGACTCTACGAGCAGTACTTC. This gives the protein CASNSPRLYEQYF. This sequence joins TRBV7-8 and TRBJ2-7; no clear D gene. CDR3 size: 13 residues. Per germline, CDR1 SGHVS and CDR2 FQNEAQ. V gave up 7 bases and J gave up 3 bases, with 13 bases separating them.

The rearrangement uses TRBV4-1 and TRBJ1-3; D is unclear. Germline loops: CDR1 MGHRA, CDR2 YSYEKL. The CDR3 totals 15 residues. The V end was cut by 3 bases, the J end by 0 bases, with 9 bases between. In DNA, the CDR3 is TGCGCCAGCAGCCACCCGAAGACCTCTGGAAACACCATATATTTT. This encodes CASSHPKTSGNTIYF.

The chain couples TRBV6-1 to TRBJ2-7; D is unclear. Germline CDR1 reads MNHNS; CDR2 reads SASEGT. Trimming cost V 1 base and J 2 bases, with 9 bases left between them. CDR3 length: 14 residues. The CDR3 loop reads CASSEGKGPYEQYF. CDR3 in DNA: TGTGCCAGCAGTGAAGGAAAAGGGCCCTACGAGCAGTACTTC.

The chain carries TRBV6-4 and TRBJ2-1; D gene unclear. V dropped 2 bases and J dropped 7 bases, with 9 bases sitting between them. The CDR3 spans 13 residues. CDR1 and CDR2 (germline): MRHNA, SNTAGT. The CDR3 region has the DNA TGTGCCAGCAGTGACGAAGCGAGGAATGAGCAGTTCTTC. Encoded protein: CASSDEARNEQFF.

J is TRBJ2-7 and V is TRBV5-1; D ambiguous. Trimming shortened V by 4 bases and J by 3 bases, and 8 bases separated the two germline ends. CDR1 SGHRS and CDR2 YFSETQ come from the germline V gene. The CDR3 sequence is 12 residues long. The CDR3 loop reads CASSDKDYEQYF. CDR3 nucleotide sequence: TGCGCCAGCAGCGATAAAGACTACGAGCAGTACTTC.

This rearrangement joins TRBV5-1 to TRBJ2-1; D is unclear. This CDR3 comprises 13 residues. The germline V gene encodes CDR1 SGHRS and CDR2 YFSETQ. The V gene lost 1 base and the J gene lost 8 bases, with 10 bases spanning the gap. CDR3 protein: CASSLPKRHEQFF. The CDR3 DNA follows: TGCGCCAGCAGCTTGCCGAAAAGGCATGAGCAGTTCTTC.

J is TRBJ2-3 and V is TRBV10-2; D may be TRBD1 (6 bases). CDR1 is WSHSY and CDR2 is SAAADI in the germline V gene. CDR3 length equals 15 residues. Trimming stripped 5 bases from V and 1 base from J, with 13 bases between. In DNA, the CDR3 is TGCGCCAGCAGTTCCACAGGGACCCGCACAGATACGCAGTATTTT. Its translation: CASSSTGTRTDTQYF.

The gene calls are TRBV4-1 and TRBJ2-7; 9 bases map to TRBD1. The CDR3 loop spans 17 amino acids. Germline CDR1 and CDR2: MGHRA and YSYEKL. V was pared by 0 bases and J by 2 bases, with 8 bases of the junction left unmatched. CDR3 sequence: CASSQDLGTGTPYEQYF. The CDR3 nucleotides are TGCGCCAGCAGCCAAGATTTGGGGACAGGGACCCCCTACGAGCAGTACTTC.

The rearrangement links TRBV7-2 to TRBJ1-3; D may be TRBD1 (6 bases). Germline V gives CDR1 SGHTA, CDR2 FQGNSA. The CDR3 has 14 residues. Trimming shortened V by 0 bases and J by 4 bases, and 7 bases separated the two germline ends. CDR3 nucleotide sequence: TGTGCCAGCAGCTTAGCAGGGGGAGGAAACACCATATATTTT. Protein product: CASSLAGGGNTIYF.

The rearrangement links TRBV14 to TRBJ2-3, with D unresolved. The length of the CDR3 is 16 residues. The V gene's germline CDR1 is SGHDN and CDR2 FVKESK. V lost 1 base and J 6 bases, leaving 17 bases between the germline ends. The CDR3 bases are TGTGCCAGCAGCCAAGGAAGCGTACGCTTTTTGGATACGCAGTATTTT. Translated: CASSQGSVRFLDTQYF.

In this sample, this clone turned up a few times. At one boundary the junction diverges from the germline segment, which might be a read error. The gene calls are TRBV4-3 and TRBJ2-5, with D maybe TRBD1 (6 bases). Germline-derived CDR1 and CDR2 are LGHNA and YSLEER. The CDR3 has 15 amino acids. The CDR3 bases are TGCGCCAGCAGCGAAGAGGGACATCAGGGGGAGACCCAGTACTTC. As protein: CASSEEGHQGETQYF.

The chain is built from TRBV4-1 and TRBJ2-7; 8 nucleotides agree with TRBD1. V gave up 3 bases and J gave up 5 bases; unmatched junction bases: 6. CDR1 is MGHRA and CDR2 is YSYEKL in the germline V gene. This CDR3 contains 14 residues. This chain's CDR3 is CASSHDSGGHEQYF. The CDR3 DNA reads TGCGCCAGCAGCCACGACTCAGGGGGCCACGAGCAGTACTTC.

This chain joins TRBV27 and TRBJ1-6; 7 bases line up with TRBD1. The CDR3 contains 16 residues. V gave up 2 bases and J gave up 10 bases; unmatched junction bases: 11. Per the germline V gene, CDR1 is MNHEY and CDR2 is SMNVEV (reference sequence). In DNA, the CDR3 is TGTGCCAGCAGTTTAGGACAAGGGACAGATGGGTCACCCCTCCACTTT. It is translated as CASSLGQGTDGSPLHF.

This clone was seen only once. This rearrangement joins TRBV2 to TRBJ1-1; D gene unclear. This CDR3 has 10 amino acids. Germline V lookup: CDR1 SNHLY, CDR2 FYNNEI. V was clipped by 9 bases and J by 3 bases, with 5 bases between them. The CDR3 nucleotides read TGTGCCAGAGCGTACACTGAAGCTTTCTTT. Amino acid sequence: CARAYTEAFF.